The clone carrying this T cell receptor beta chain has more than one count but fewer than ten. Generated by immunoSEQ multiplex PCR, the TCRdb table keeps only in-frame clones and is missing some. The sample comprises 100,000 to 150,000 clones, around nine tenths of which are singletons, and about 2% rests with the top ten. The donors were members of the validation cohort, which comprised 120 subjects and was separate from the first cohort of 670 or so subjects. This record comes from a study of cytomegalovirus exposure and HLA in healthy donors. Study information: The 100 to 150 validation repertoires, a later analysis reported, used the same platform as the approximately 670 repertoires from the first cohort.

The V end was cut by 4 bases, the J end by 8 bases, with 14 bases between. CDR3 length: 13 residues. Germline V gives CDR1 SNHLY, CDR2 FYNNEI. Sequencing used PBMCs. The receptor was isolated from a woman under 30 in good health and CMV-seronegative. This chain connects TRBV2 to TRBJ1-2; a weak D match, TRBD1 (6 bases). The CDR3 spells CASSVGGRRGYTF. The CDR3 bases are TGTGCCAGCAGTGTGGGGGGGCGTAGGGGCTACACCTTC. Together with reference TRBV2 and TRBJ1-2, the CDR3 gives the full variable domain: EPEVTQTPSHQVTQMGQEVILRCVPISNHLYFYWYRQILGQKVEFLVSFYNNEISEKSEIFDDQFSVERPDGSNFTLKIRSTKLEDSAMYFCASSVGGRRGYTFGSGTRLTVV.